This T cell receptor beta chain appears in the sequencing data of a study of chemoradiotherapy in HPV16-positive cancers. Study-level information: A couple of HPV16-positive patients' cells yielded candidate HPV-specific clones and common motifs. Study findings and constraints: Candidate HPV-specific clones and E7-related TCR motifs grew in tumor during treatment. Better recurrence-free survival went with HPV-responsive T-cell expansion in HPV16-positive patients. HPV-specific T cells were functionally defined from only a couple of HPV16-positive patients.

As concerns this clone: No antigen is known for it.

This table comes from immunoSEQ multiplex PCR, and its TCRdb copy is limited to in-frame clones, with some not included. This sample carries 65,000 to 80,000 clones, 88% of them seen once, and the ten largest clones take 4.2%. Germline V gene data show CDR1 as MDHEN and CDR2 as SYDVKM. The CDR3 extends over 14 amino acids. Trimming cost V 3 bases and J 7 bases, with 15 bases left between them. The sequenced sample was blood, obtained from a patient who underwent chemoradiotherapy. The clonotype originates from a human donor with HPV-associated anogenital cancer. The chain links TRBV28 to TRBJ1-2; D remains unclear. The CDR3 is CASSFPILGSGYTF. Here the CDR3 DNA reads TGTGCCAGCAGTTTCCCCATTTTAGGTAGTGGCTACACCTTC.